Following are 21 T cell receptor beta chains from one sample sequenced in a study of cytomegalovirus exposure and HLA in healthy donors. PCR employed 60 Vbeta and 13 Jbeta primers. The protocol was immunoSEQ multiplex PCR, while the TCRdb copy is restricted to in-frame clones and leaves out a portion. The sample yields fewer than 250,000 clones, about 80% seen once. What was sequenced was PBMCs. The receptors stem from a woman aged 40 to 55 in good health and CMV-seronegative.

The J gene is TRBJ1-4, the V gene TRBV4-1; D gene ambiguous. This CDR3 spans 15 amino acids. Trimming took 2 bases from V and 7 from J, leaving 14 bases between them. The germline V gene encodes CDR1 MGHRA and CDR2 YSYEKL. For the CDR3, the DNA is TGCGCCAGCAGCCAAAATGGCTTTCTTGGTGAAAAACTGTTTTTT. Residues: CASSQNGFLGEKLFF.

The rearrangement uses TRBV2 and TRBJ1-1; possible D gene TRBD1, 5 bases. V gave up 2 bases and J gave up 0 bases, with 13 bases separating them. Germline CDR1 is SNHLY and CDR2 is FYNNEI. The CDR3 is 16 residues long. CDR3 amino acids: CASSERGAGVNTEAFF. The CDR3 DNA sequence: TGTGCCAGCAGTGAAAGAGGGGCGGGGGTGAACACTGAAGCTTTCTTT.

This chain joins TRBV5-5 and TRBJ2-2, with D maybe TRBD1 (7 bases). V shed 0 bases and J shed 5 bases, with 11 bases lying between them. Germline V gene lookup returns CDR1 SGHKS and CDR2 YYEKEE (reference sequence). The CDR3 totals 15 residues. CDR3 DNA sequence: TGTGCCAGCAGCTTGGAGGGGGCGGGGACCGGGGAGCTGTTTTTT. Encoded protein: CASSLEGAGTGELFF.

The V call is TRBV7-2, the J call TRBJ2-4; D might be TRBD2 (6 bases). The CDR3 is 17 amino acids. With 2 bases removed from V and 0 bases from J, the gap between germline ends came to 14 bases. The germline V gene encodes CDR1 SGHTA and CDR2 FQGNSA. The CDR3 bases are TGTGCCAGCAGCTTAAGAGGGACTGTCTTAGCCAAAAACATTCAGTACTTC. Translating it yields CASSLRGTVLAKNIQYF. Full variable domain (rest looked up from reference TRBV7-2 and TRBJ2-4): GAGVSQSPSNKVTEKGKDVELRCDPISGHTALYWYRQSLGQGLEFLIYFQGNSAPDKSGLPSDRFSAERTGGSVSTLTIQRTQQEDSAVYLCASSLRGTVLAKNIQYFGAGTRLSVL.

The rearrangement uses TRBV2 and TRBJ2-7; D is unclear. In germline, CDR1 is SNHLY, CDR2 FYNNEI. This CDR3 comprises 15 residues. The V end lost 10 bases, the J end lost 1 base, and 20 bases lay between the germline ends. CDR3 amino acids: CATRREAEVSYEQYF. The CDR3 DNA sequence: TGTGCCACCCGACGAGAGGCAGAGGTTTCCTACGAGCAGTACTTC.

The V call is TRBV6-5, the J call TRBJ2-5; the D is unclear. The germline V gene encodes CDR1 MNHEY and CDR2 SVGAGI. CDR3 length: 13 residues. Trimming shortened V by 4 bases and J by 2 bases, and 8 bases separated the two germline ends. The CDR3 bases are TGTGCCAGCAGTTTCACTCTTCAAGAGACCCAGTACTTC. Its protein product is CASSFTLQETQYF.

The chain is built from TRBV5-6 and TRBJ1-1; TRBD1 matches at 9 bases. Trimming at V came to 1 base and at J to 4 bases, leaving 8 bases not matched to a gene. Germline-derived CDR1 and CDR2 are SGHDT and YYEEEE. This CDR3 is 16 amino acids long. The CDR3 reads CASSLRTGVPVTEAFF. As DNA, the CDR3 is TGTGCCAGCAGCTTGAGGACAGGGGTCCCCGTCACTGAAGCTTTCTTT.

This clone was found a few times. The chain recombines TRBV27 with TRBJ1-2, with D unresolved. Germline V gene data show CDR1 as MNHEY and CDR2 as SMNVEV (reference sequence). CDR3 length: 13 amino acids. Trimming removed 4 bases at V and 2 bases at J, with 8 bases between. The CDR3 DNA is TGTGCCAGCAGTTCGTCTCGGAACTATGGCTACACCTTC. Translating gives CASSSSRNYGYTF.

This chain joins TRBV19 and TRBJ1-2, with D tentatively TRBD1 (5 bases). The V end lost 5 bases, the J end lost 5 bases, and 18 bases lay between the germline ends. CDR3 length: 15 residues. In germline, CDR1 is LNHDA, CDR2 SQIVND (reference sequence). CDR3 in amino acids: CASSPEGRRPYGYTF. As DNA, the CDR3 is TGTGCCAGTAGTCCGGAGGGACGGCGCCCTTATGGCTACACCTTC.

This chain links TRBV12-5 with TRBJ1-1; 8 bases are a match to TRBD1. The germline CDR1 and CDR2 sequences are LGHNT and FRNRAP. This CDR3 contains 18 residues. With V trimmed by 5 bases and J by 2 bases, 16 bases remained unmatched. CDR3 sequence reads: CASGPSYQGANHNTEAFF. CDR3 DNA: TGTGCTAGTGGTCCATCTTACCAGGGGGCAAACCATAACACTGAAGCTTTCTTT.

This clone was seen more than once but under ten times. The V gene is TRBV9, the J gene TRBJ2-3; D perhaps matches TRBD1 (6 bases). Germline loops: CDR1 SGDLS, CDR2 YYNGEE. Trimming left V 4 bases short and J 0 bases short, with 9 bases between. The CDR3 loop spans 14 amino acids. CDR3 protein: CASSLGQSTDTQYF. The CDR3 DNA sequence: TGTGCCAGCAGCCTAGGACAGAGCACAGATACGCAGTATTTT.

The rearrangement joins TRBV7-8 to TRBJ1-3; a possible D gene is TRBD1 (5 bases). V gave up 5 bases and J gave up 0 bases, with 20 bases separating them. The length of the CDR3 is 18 residues. CDR1 and CDR2 from the germline V gene are SGHVS and FQNEAQ. CDR3 loop: CASSHRQPGPYSGNTIYF. In DNA, the CDR3 is TGTGCCAGCAGCCATCGACAGCCTGGCCCTTACTCTGGAAACACCATATATTTT.

V gene TRBV27 combines with J gene TRBJ1-2; D gene unclear. This CDR3 region has 13 residues. Germline CDR1 reads MNHEY; CDR2 reads SMNVEV (reference sequence). V lost 3 bases to trimming and J lost 2 bases, with 7 bases between them. In DNA, the CDR3 is TGTGCCAGCAGTTTGAGGGTGAACTATGGCTACACCTTC. Translating it yields CASSLRVNYGYTF.

This clone was observed a handful of times. The CDR3 region has the DNA TGTGCCAGCAGTGAACCCTGGGGGGGTTACAATGAGCAGTTCTTC. Its translation: CASSEPWGGYNEQFF. The chain combines TRBV6-1 with TRBJ2-1; TRBD2 aligns across 7 bases. This CDR3 has 15 residues. Unmatched junction bases numbered 5, after V lost 2 bases and J lost 4 bases. Germline assignment: CDR1 MNHNS and CDR2 SASEGT.

The chain couples TRBV6-5 to TRBJ1-1; TRBD1 aligns across 7 bases. Germline V gives CDR1 MNHEY, CDR2 SVGAGI. The CDR3 totals 15 residues. With V trimmed by 10 bases and J by 6 bases, 17 bases remained unmatched. CDR3 DNA sequence: TGTGCCATCTCAAGGAGACAGGGAAAGGTATCTGAAGCTTTCTTT. The encoded protein is CAISRRQGKVSEAFF.

V and J are TRBV2 and TRBJ2-4; 8 nucleotides match TRBD1. Trimming cost V 8 bases and J 1 base; bases outside gene matches: 1. The V gene's germline CDR1 is SNHLY and CDR2 FYNNEI. This CDR3 contains 13 residues. The chain's CDR3 is CASYRGAKNIQYF. The CDR3 bases are TGTGCCAGCTACAGGGGGGCCAAAAACATTCAGTACTTC. Full variable domain (missing parts from reference TRBV2 and TRBJ2-4): EPEVTQTPSHQVTQMGQEVILRCVPISNHLYFYWYRQILGQKVEFLVSFYNNEISEKSEIFDDQFSVERPDGSNFTLKIRSTKLEDSAMYFCASYRGAKNIQYFGAGTRLSVL.

The chain combines TRBV7-6 with TRBJ2-2, with 7 bases identical to TRBD1. CDR1 and CDR2 from the germline V gene are SGHVS and FNYEAQ. J lost 2 bases, V lost 5 bases, and 8 bases had no gene match. The CDR3 is made up of 16 amino acids. The CDR3 DNA is TGTGCCAGCAGCCTTTGGGACAGCTCTAACACCGGGGAGCTGTTTTTT. Translated: CASSLWDSSNTGELFF.

This chain joins TRBV2 and TRBJ2-7; TRBD2 matches at 11 bases. Germline CDR1 reads SNHLY; CDR2 reads FYNNEI. V dropped 2 bases and J dropped 4; count of bases not matched to a gene: 4. The CDR3 runs 15 residues. CDR3 sequence reads: CASSESLAGGYEQYF. The CDR3 nucleotides read TGTGCCAGCAGTGAAAGCCTAGCGGGGGGATACGAGCAGTACTTC.

The chain combines TRBV19 with TRBJ1-2, with a possible D match to TRBD1 (6 bases). The V end lost 8 bases, the J end lost 0 bases, and 13 bases lay between the germline ends. This CDR3 is 14 amino acids long. Looked up from germline, CDR1 is LNHDA and CDR2 is SQIVND (reference sequence). The CDR3 nucleotides read TGTGCCAGTTCCACACAGGGCGCTAACTATGGCTACACCTTC. Its translation: CASSTQGANYGYTF. Looking up the rest from reference TRBV19 and TRBJ1-2 gives the full variable domain: DGGITQSPKYLFRKEGQNVTLSCEQNLNHDAMYWYRQDPGQGLRLIYYSQIVNDFQKGDIAEGYSVSREKKESFPLTVTSAQKNPTAFYLCASSTQGANYGYTFGSGTRLTVV.

The rearrangement links TRBV7-3 to TRBJ2-3; D is possibly TRBD2 (5 bases). V was clipped by 4 bases and J by 0 bases, with 8 bases between them. Germline CDR1 reads SGHTA; CDR2 reads FQGTGA. The CDR3 sequence is 14 residues long. In DNA form, the CDR3 reads TGTGCCAGCAGCTACGGCGGGAGCACAGATACGCAGTATTTT. This translates into CASSYGGSTDTQYF.

The gene calls are TRBV25-1 and TRBJ1-1; D unresolved. The germline gives CDR1 MGHDK, CDR2 SYGVNS. The CDR3 has 14 residues. Trimming removed 2 bases at V and 1 base at J, with 8 bases between. CDR3 residues: CASSEAVGNTEAFF. In nucleotides, the CDR3 is TGTGCCAGCAGTGAAGCGGTTGGGAACACTGAAGCTTTCTTT.